Each of the 19 T cell receptor beta chains below was sequenced from the same sample in a study of blood T cell repertoires in COVID-19. Profiling relied on immunoSEQ multiplex PCR, and the TCRdb table lists in-frame clones only, not all of them. Of 150,000 to 200,000 clones in the sample, about 86% were seen once. Material: peripheral blood. The source is a man aged 60 to 69 with acute or convalescent COVID-19.

Details on this clone: Other DNA sequences in the same sample also yield this CDR3. This CDR3 is CASSFGLAGGQETQYF. The CDR3 DNA reads TGTGCCAGCAGTTTTGGACTAGCGGGAGGGCAAGAGACCCAGTACTTC. The chain has TRBV28 and TRBJ2-5; TRBD2 matches at 15 bases. The germline V gene encodes CDR1 MDHEN and CDR2 SYDVKM. V shed 3 bases, J shed 2 bases, and the junction held 1 base outside the gene matches. The length of the CDR3 is 16 residues.

The chain links TRBV2 to TRBJ2-7, with D perhaps TRBD2 (6 bases). Germline lookup yields CDR1 SNHLY and CDR2 FYNNEI. V dropped 6 bases and J dropped 0 bases, with 12 bases sitting between them. The CDR3 totals 14 residues. In DNA form, the CDR3 reads TGTGCCAGCAGGGGGACTTCCAACTCCTACGAGCAGTACTTC. Its protein product is CASRGTSNSYEQYF.

The chain employs TRBV7-2 and TRBJ1-5, with no clear D. Per the germline V gene, CDR1 is SGHTA and CDR2 is FQGNSA. V gave up 2 bases and J gave up 7 bases, with 9 bases separating them. The CDR3 is made up of 13 amino acids. The CDR3 DNA follows: TGTGCCAGCAGCTTATCCCCCCGGCAGCCCCAGCATTTT. It encodes CASSLSPRQPQHF. Complete variable domain (other parts from reference TRBV7-2 and TRBJ1-5): GAGVSQSPSNKVTEKGKDVELRCDPISGHTALYWYRQSLGQGLEFLIYFQGNSAPDKSGLPSDRFSAERTGGSVSTLTIQRTQQEDSAVYLCASSLSPRQPQHFGDGTRLSIL.

The chain carries TRBV7-9 and TRBJ1-2, with no clear D. Trimming cost V 2 bases and J 8 bases, with 12 bases left between them. The CDR3 has 13 residues. Per the germline V gene, CDR1 is SEHNR and CDR2 is FQNEAQ (reference sequence). CDR3 sequence (DNA): TGTGCCAGCAGCTTACAAGGGTCGGGAGGCTACACCTTC. Its protein product is CASSLQGSGGYTF.

This chain joins TRBV5-1 and TRBJ1-2, with D unresolved. The CDR3 sequence is 14 residues long. The germline V gene encodes CDR1 SGHRS and CDR2 YFSETQ. The V end was cut by 1 base, the J end by 0 bases, with 7 bases between. The CDR3, as DNA: TGCGCCAGCAGCTTGAACGGTGCTAACTATGGCTACACCTTC. It specifies CASSLNGANYGYTF.

This clone was seen a few times. This chain uses TRBV5-1 with TRBJ1-2; possible D gene TRBD1, 6 bases. This CDR3 region has 14 residues. CDR1 is SGHRS and CDR2 is YFSETQ in the germline V gene. Trimming removed 1 base from V and 8 bases from J, with 15 bases in between. The DNA of the CDR3 is TGCGCCAGCAGCTTGACAGGGACCAATGCAGGCTACACCTTC. Its translation is CASSLTGTNAGYTF.

This rearrangement joins TRBV21-1 to TRBJ1-6; TRBD1 reflects the table's D call only, with no check against the DNA. TRBV21-1 is a documented pseudogene. The CDR3 loop spans 16 amino acids. CDR3 sequence: CASSKEGAANNSPLHF. The CDR3 DNA follows: TGTGCCAGCAGCAAAGAGGGGGCCGCTAATAATTCACCCCTCCACTTT.

The rearrangement uses TRBV6-5 and TRBJ1-1; D is possibly TRBD1 (5 bases). V was cut by 6 bases and J by 5 bases, with 16 bases left in between. This CDR3 region has 14 residues. Germline V gene data show CDR1 as MNHEY and CDR2 as SVGAGI. CDR3 sequence reads: CASRPHRFETEAFF. The CDR3 coding sequence is TGTGCCAGCAGACCCCACAGGTTTGAAACTGAAGCTTTCTTT.

The V call is TRBV21-1, the J call TRBJ2-1; the table's TRBD1 call for D was not verified on the DNA. TRBV21-1 is flagged as a pseudogene. The CDR3 length is 16 residues. The CDR3: CASSKGQISSYNEQFF. CDR3 nucleotide sequence: TGTGCCAGCAGCAAAGGTCAGATAAGCTCCTACAATGAGCAGTTCTTC.

J is TRBJ1-5 and V is TRBV2, with 7 bases that match TRBD1. This CDR3 is 14 amino acids long. V lost 7 bases and J lost 1; bases outside the gene matches: 4. CDR1 is SNHLY, CDR2 FYNNEI, per germline. The DNA of the CDR3 is TGTGCCAGCATGACGGACAGGAGCAATCAGCCCCAGCATTTT. Translated, it gives CASMTDRSNQPQHF.

This clone has just one count. This chain joins TRBV5-8 and TRBJ1-5; D perhaps matches TRBD1 (5 bases). The CDR3 has 15 residues. The germline V and J ends were trimmed by 6 bases and 4 bases, with 17 bases remaining between them. CDR1 is SGHTS, CDR2 YDEGEE, per germline. CDR3 nucleotide sequence: TGTGCCAGCATGGGGGGGGTAGTTGGAAATCAGCCCCAGCATTTT. It is translated as CASMGGVVGNQPQHF.

The chain couples TRBV25-1 to TRBJ1-6, with unresolved D. This CDR3 has 14 residues. V was trimmed by 1 base and J by 7 bases, leaving 8 bases between them. CDR1 is MGHDK, CDR2 SYGVNS, per germline. CDR3 bases: TGTGCCAGCAGTGAATCTGCTACCAATTCACCCCTCCACTTT. As protein: CASSESATNSPLHF.

The chain has TRBV4-1 and TRBJ2-1, with 8 bases aligning to TRBD2. Germline CDR1 reads MGHRA; CDR2 reads YSYEKL. Trimming cost V 2 bases and J 7 bases; bases outside gene matches: 13. The CDR3 is 17 residues long. CDR3 in amino acids: CASSQRSPGGGRNEQFF. The CDR3 coding sequence is TGCGCCAGCAGCCAAAGGTCTCCCGGGGGGGGGCGGAATGAGCAGTTCTTC.

The rearrangement links TRBV11-2 to TRBJ2-1; 9 bases match TRBD1. Losses at the gene ends were 1 base for V and 2 bases for J; bases not matched to a gene: 0. Germline loops: CDR1 SGHAT, CDR2 FQNNGV. The CDR3 is 15 residues long. The CDR3 DNA reads TGTGCCAGCAGCTTAGGGACAGGGGCCTACAATGAGCAGTTCTTC. The encoded protein is CASSLGTGAYNEQFF.

The chain links TRBV2 to TRBJ1-1; 8 bases match TRBD1. CDR3 length: 15 residues. The germline gives CDR1 SNHLY, CDR2 FYNNEI. The V segment lost 3 bases and the J segment 10 bases; nucleotides outside the gene matches: 13. CDR3 loop: CASSDARQGTFGAFF. CDR3 sequence (DNA): TGTGCCAGCAGTGACGCGAGACAGGGGACTTTTGGAGCTTTCTTT.

This sequence joins TRBV2 and TRBJ2-1; TRBD2 agrees at 7 bases. CDR1 SNHLY and CDR2 FYNNEI come from the germline V gene. The trim removed 0 bases at V and 7 bases at J, leaving 6 bases unmatched. CDR3 size: 15 residues. The CDR3 loop is CASSEARGTKNEQFF. Here the CDR3 DNA reads TGTGCCAGCAGTGAAGCGCGGGGGACTAAGAATGAGCAGTTCTTC.

This chain links TRBV28 with TRBJ2-5; D perhaps matches TRBD2 (5 bases). Trimming pared 4 bases from V and 5 bases from J, leaving 11 bases between. The germline gives CDR1 MDHEN, CDR2 SYDVKM. This CDR3 spans 13 amino acids. CDR3 nucleotides: TGTGCCAGCAGTTCTACTAGTGTCGAGACCCAGTACTTC. Translating it yields CASSSTSVETQYF. Based on the CDR3 plus reference TRBV28 and TRBJ2-5, the full variable domain is DVKVTQSSRYLVKRTGEKVFLECVQDMDHENMFWYRQDPGLGLRLIYFSYDVKMKEKGDIPEGYSVSREKKERFSLILESASTNQTSMYLCASSSTSVETQYFGPGTRLLVL.

The chain recombines TRBV11-2 with TRBJ1-6; D possibly corresponds to TRBD1 (6 bases). The germline gives CDR1 SGHAT, CDR2 FQNNGV. This CDR3 has 14 residues. Trimming took 8 bases from V and 10 from J, leaving 18 bases between them. CDR3 in DNA: TGTGCCAGCGGAAGAGGACAGCCGTCGTCACCCCTCCACTTT. This gives the protein CASGRGQPSSPLHF.

The rearrangement links TRBV10-3 to TRBJ1-5, with D possibly TRBD1 on 6 matching bases. V dropped 0 bases and J dropped 7 bases, with 16 bases sitting between them. In germline, CDR1 is ENHRY, CDR2 SYGVKD. The CDR3 contains 16 residues. CDR3 residues: CAISESGGGAGQPQHF. Here the CDR3 DNA reads TGTGCCATCAGTGAGTCCGGGGGGGGCGCAGGGCAGCCCCAGCATTTT.